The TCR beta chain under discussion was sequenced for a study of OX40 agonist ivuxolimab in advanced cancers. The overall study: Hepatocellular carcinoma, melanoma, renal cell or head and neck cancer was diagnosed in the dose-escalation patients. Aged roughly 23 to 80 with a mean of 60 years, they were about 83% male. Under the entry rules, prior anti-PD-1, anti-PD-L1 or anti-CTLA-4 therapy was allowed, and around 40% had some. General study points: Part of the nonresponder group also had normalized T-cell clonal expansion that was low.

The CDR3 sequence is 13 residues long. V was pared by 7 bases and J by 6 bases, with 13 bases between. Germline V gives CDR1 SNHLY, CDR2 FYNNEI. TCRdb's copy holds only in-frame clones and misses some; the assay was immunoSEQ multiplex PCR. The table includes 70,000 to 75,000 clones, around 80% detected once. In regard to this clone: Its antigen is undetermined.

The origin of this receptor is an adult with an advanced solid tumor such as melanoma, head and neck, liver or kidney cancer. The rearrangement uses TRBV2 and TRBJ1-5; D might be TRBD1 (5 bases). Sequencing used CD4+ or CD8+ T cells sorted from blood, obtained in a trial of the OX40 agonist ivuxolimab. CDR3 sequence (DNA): TGTGCCAGCACTTGGGGCGCAGCTCAGCCCCAGCATTTT. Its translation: CASTWGAAQPQHF.